The 8 T cell receptor beta chains reported below all come from one sample, sequenced in a study of cytomegalovirus exposure and HLA in healthy donors. 60 Vbeta and 13 Jbeta primers were used in PCR. Measured with immunoSEQ multiplex PCR; TCRdb has only the in-frame clones, and not every one. Altogether over 100,000 clones are present, over 65% being singletons, with the ten largest covering about 8%. Sample: PBMCs. The source of these receptors is a woman aged 35 to 49 in good health and CMV-seropositive.

This clone was seen only a few times. The chain uses TRBV5-6 and TRBJ2-7; D perhaps matches TRBD1 (6 bases). Germline V CDR1 and CDR2: SGHDT, YYEEEE. Between the trimmed V and J ends, which lost 0 bases and 11 bases, there was a span of 12 bases. The CDR3 consists of 12 residues. CDR3 coding DNA: TGTGCCAGCAGCTTGGCCCTACAGGGCGAGTACTTC. It specifies CASSLALQGEYF.

The gene calls are TRBV6-4 and TRBJ2-6; D perhaps matches TRBD1 (6 bases). The CDR3 contains 16 residues. CDR1 is MRHNA, CDR2 SNTAGT, per germline. Trimming removed 0 bases from V and 4 bases from J, with 10 bases in between. Written as DNA, the CDR3 is TGTGCCAGCAGTGACTCTACAGGGCCCGGGGCCAACGTCCTGACTTTC. Its translation: CASSDSTGPGANVLTF.

The rearrangement joins TRBV27 to TRBJ2-3; D possibly corresponds to TRBD2 (6 bases). The CDR3 consists of 13 residues. Germline loops: CDR1 MNHEY, CDR2 SMNVEV (reference sequence). V gave up 11 bases and J gave up 5 bases, with 17 bases separating them. The DNA of the CDR3 is TGTGCCGCCGCGGGGACGGGAAAAGATACGCAGTATTTT. Protein product: CAAAGTGKDTQYF.

The chain joins TRBV6-6 to TRBJ1-3, with D unclear. This CDR3 contains 15 residues. CDR1 is MNHNY, CDR2 SVGAGI, per germline (reference sequence). The V gene lost 0 bases and the J gene lost 0 bases, with 6 bases spanning the gap. The CDR3 sequence is CASSYSSGSGNTIYF. DNA for the CDR3: TGTGCCAGCAGTTACTCGTCGGGCTCTGGAAACACCATATATTTT.

V is TRBV7-9 and J is TRBJ1-3, with D unresolved. V dropped 1 base and J dropped 0 bases, with 16 bases sitting between them. CDR1 and CDR2 (germline): SEHNR, FQNEAQ (reference sequence). This CDR3 contains 18 residues. The CDR3 is CASSLGTVSPFSGNTIYF. The CDR3 coding sequence is TGTGCCAGCAGCTTAGGGACTGTATCTCCATTCTCTGGAAACACCATATATTTT.

The chain is built from TRBV29-1 and TRBJ2-7, with 12 nucleotides matching TRBD2. CDR1 and CDR2 (germline): SQVTM, ANQGSEA. V dropped 6 bases and J dropped 3; count of bases not matched to a gene: 0. This CDR3 is built from 12 residues. CDR3 bases: TGCAGCGTGACTAGCGGGAGCTACGAGCAGTACTTC. Its protein product is CSVTSGSYEQYF.

The chain has TRBV6-4 and TRBJ2-6; 9 nucleotides agree with TRBD1. Germline V gene data show CDR1 as MRHNA and CDR2 as SNTAGT. Losses at the gene ends were 0 bases for V and 4 bases for J; bases not matched to a gene: 10. This CDR3 comprises 19 residues. CDR3 coding DNA: TGTGCCAGCAGTGACTCGTCCACAGGGGGCTCATCCGGGGCCAACGTCCTGACTTTC. Its translation is CASSDSSTGGSSGANVLTF.

This clone was picked up a small number of times. This rearrangement joins TRBV6-1 to TRBJ2-7; 7 bases agree with TRBD1. The CDR3 loop spans 12 amino acids. The J segment lost 6 bases and the V segment lost 6 bases, leaving 5 bases of the junction unmatched. Germline loops: CDR1 MNHNS, CDR2 SASEGT. The chain's CDR3 is CASSQDRFEQYF. The CDR3 nucleotides are TGTGCCAGCAGCCAGGACAGGTTCGAGCAGTACTTC.